A single TCR beta chain is shown here with its context. The source of the sample is a study of PD-L1 blockade in urothelial cancer. In the study overall: Blood analyses occurred 3 weeks (second dose) and 6 weeks post treatment start.

CDR1 is MNHNS and CDR2 is SASEGT in the germline V gene. The V end lost 10 bases, the J end lost 0 bases, and 19 bases lay between the germline ends. The CDR3 consists of 15 residues. As for time point: peripheral blood 6 weeks after treatment start. Only in-frame clones appear in the TCRdb table, and some are missing; sequencing was by immunoSEQ multiplex PCR. This sample has 120,000 or so clones, with 86% found just once. The rearrangement joins TRBV6-1 to TRBJ2-7, with a weak D call TRBD1 (5 bases). Sequenced here: PBMCs, sampled around atezolizumab (anti-PD-L1) treatment. The clonotype comes from a man between 45 and 60 years old with urothelial cancer. The CDR3 sequence is CATLQRQHTSYEQYF. The CDR3 nucleotides are TGTGCCACCCTTCAGCGACAGCACACCTCCTACGAGCAGTACTTC.